The 13 T cell receptor beta chains below were found in one sample sequenced in a study of identical twins. TCRdb re-derived calls from the 5' RACE reads in MiXCR, one entry per CDR3 protein. Of 400,000 to 500,000 distinct CDR3 sequences listed, roughly 20% are singletons. Sequencing was performed on naive T cells sorted from blood. The receptors originated from a man aged 50-60 years in good health.

The chain recombines TRBV27 with TRBJ1-4, with a tentative D call TRBD1 (6 bases). Germline lookup yields CDR1 MNHEY and CDR2 SMNVEV (reference sequence). Trimming left V 1 base short and J 7 bases short, with 13 bases between. The CDR3 is 15 amino acids. CDR3 sequence: CASSLFRGRGEKLFF. DNA of the CDR3: TGTGCCAGCAGTTTATTTAGGGGGAGGGGTGAAAAACTGTTTTTT.

This clonotype appeared many times. This chain joins TRBV10-3 and TRBJ2-1; possibly TRBD1 or TRBD2 for D (6 bases each). V was trimmed by 4 bases and J by 5 bases, leaving 15 bases between them. The CDR3 contains 15 residues. Germline CDR1 and CDR2: ENHRY and SYGVKD. CDR3 nucleotides: TGTGCCATCAGTGTTGGCGGGACACCAAACAATGAGCAGTTCTTC. Translating gives CAISVGGTPNNEQFF.

This clonotype was seen more than once but under ten times. The V call is TRBV20-1, the J call TRBJ2-1, with 10 bases identical to TRBD2. The CDR3 contains 17 residues. Germline trimming cut 1 base from V and 6 bases from J; bases unmatched to any gene: 12. CDR1 is DFQATT and CDR2 is SNEGSKA in the germline V gene (reference sequence). The CDR3 DNA reads as TGCAGTGCTAGAGTTTCTAGCGGGGGAGCCGGCCCCAATGAGCAGTTCTTC. It codes for CSARVSSGGAGPNEQFF.

Ten or more counts support this clonotype. This chain uses TRBV6-5 with TRBJ2-6; TRBD2 might be the D (7 bases). CDR3 length equals 19 residues. The germline gives CDR1 MNHEY, CDR2 SVGAGI. Trimming left V 0 bases short and J 0 bases short, with 15 bases between. The CDR3 loop reads CASSYSYAGAYSGANVLTF. In DNA form, the CDR3 reads TGTGCCAGCAGTTACTCTTACGCGGGGGCCTACTCTGGGGCCAACGTCCTGACTTTC.

J is TRBJ2-3 and V is TRBV6-5, with D possibly being TRBD2 (6 bases). This CDR3 is 15 amino acids long. Germline CDR1 MNHEY, CDR2 SVGAGI. Trimming took 2 bases from V and 2 from J, leaving 11 bases between them. CDR3 protein: CASSYRRTTTDTQYF. CDR3 nucleotide sequence: TGTGCCAGCAGTTACCGACGGACTACCACAGATACGCAGTATTTT.

This clonotype turned up a few times. This chain uses TRBV5-5 with TRBJ2-2, with 10 bases matching TRBD2. V was pared by 4 bases and J by 7 bases, with 7 bases of the junction left unmatched. Looked up from germline, CDR1 is SGHKS and CDR2 is YYEKEE (reference sequence). The CDR3 is made up of 15 amino acids. The CDR3 nucleotides are TGTGCCAGCAGCCGGTTAGCGGGGGGAGTCGGGGAGCTGTTTTTT. Encoded protein: CASSRLAGGVGELFF.

This clonotype was seen ten or more times. The chain has TRBV21-1 and TRBJ2-5. TRBV21-1 is a listed pseudogene. The CDR3 sequence is 16 residues long. CDR3 sequence (DNA): TGTGCCAGCAGCAACGGTCGGCCGTACCGACAAGAGACCCAGTACTTC. Amino acid sequence: CASSNGRPYRQETQYF.

This clonotype came up many times. The chain employs TRBV12-3 or TRBV12-4 and TRBJ1-2; unclear D gene. The CDR3 is 13 residues long. The V gene lost 4 bases and the J gene lost 6 bases, with 12 bases spanning the gap. The CDR3 region is CASSSLPGHGYTF. CDR3 bases: TGTGCCAGCAGTTCGCTGCCGGGCCATGGCTACACCTTC.

This clonotype was observed at least ten times. The genes are TRBV7-2 and TRBJ2-3; no clear D gene. V was trimmed by 5 bases and J by 5 bases, leaving 8 bases between them. The germline CDR1 and CDR2 sequences are SGHTA and FQGNSA. There are 12 residues in the CDR3. The CDR3 protein is CASSLFGDTQYF. The DNA of the CDR3 is TGTGCCAGCAGCCTATTCGGAGATACGCAGTATTTT.

This clonotype was counted ten times or more. This chain connects TRBV6-1 to TRBJ2-7; D not resolved. Germline assignment: CDR1 MNHNS and CDR2 SASEGT. The CDR3 extends over 14 amino acids. V lost 6 bases and J 2 bases, leaving 14 bases between the germline ends. Here the CDR3 DNA reads TGTGCCAGCAGCAGCCCTGTGGCGCCCTACGAGCAGTACTTC. Translating gives CASSSPVAPYEQYF.

This clonotype came up many times. The rearrangement links TRBV3-1 to TRBJ2-7; 7 nucleotides agree with TRBD1. The J segment lost 5 bases and the V segment lost 1 base, leaving 8 bases of the junction unmatched. This CDR3 has 15 residues. Germline V gives CDR1 LGHDT, CDR2 YNNKEL (reference sequence). CDR3 DNA: TGTGCCAGCAGCCAAGGTTGGGATGGACAGGACGAGCAGTACTTC. Translating it yields CASSQGWDGQDEQYF.

In this sample, this clonotype turned up many times. The rearrangement uses TRBV5-1 and TRBJ2-1; 14 bases agree with TRBD2. The CDR3 has 16 residues. Germline V gene data show CDR1 as SGHRS and CDR2 as YFSETQ. Germline trimming cut 4 bases from V and 0 bases from J; bases unmatched to any gene: 0. The CDR3 region has the DNA TGCGCCAGCAGCGGGACTAGCGGGAGCTCCTACAATGAGCAGTTCTTC. Amino acid sequence: CASSGTSGSSYNEQFF.

This clonotype was counted many times. The J gene is TRBJ2-2, the V gene TRBV28, with 9 bases aligning to TRBD1. Germline V lookup: CDR1 MDHEN, CDR2 SYDVKM. Germline trimming cut 3 bases from V and 4 bases from J; bases unmatched to any gene: 6. This CDR3 has 16 amino acids. The CDR3 loop reads CASSFNRGQSTGELFF. The DNA for the CDR3 is TGTGCCAGCAGTTTCAACAGGGGGCAGTCCACCGGGGAGCTGTTTTTT.